The clone carrying this T cell receptor beta chain was seen more than once but under ten times. Its target is not known. The library put unique molecular identifiers onto individual cDNA molecules. TCRdb itself ran the RACE reads through MiXCR, one entry per CDR3 protein. The data contain 35,000 to 45,000 distinct CDR3 sequences, roughly an eighth of them singletons. This record belongs to a study of human T cells and chemical hapten exposure. Study-wide background: Sensitization employed 2% DPC on around 2 cm by around 2 cm of upper inner arm skin.

Regarding the study as a whole: While controls formed fewer of them, expanded TCRs formed significantly more large CDR3 similarity clusters.

The time point was: pre-sensitization, week 0. The treatment here: therapeutic diphenylcyclopropenone sensitization with weekly scalp DPC. The clonotype was recovered from a young woman with alopecia areata. Some clones in this sample may be carry-over from other donors' samples. This sample comprised whole blood, obtained in connection with sensitization to the hapten diphenylcyclopropenone (DPC).

DNA for the CDR3: TGCAGTGCTAGAGATAGGCAAGGGGTCGGTGCTGGAAACACCATATATTTT. Translating gives CSARDRQGVGAGNTIYF. The chain recombines TRBV20-1 with TRBJ1-3, with D possibly TRBD1 on 5 matching bases. V lost 0 bases to trimming and J lost 2 bases, with 17 bases between them. The CDR3 covers 17 residues. CDR1 and CDR2 (germline): DFQATT, SNEGSKA (reference sequence).